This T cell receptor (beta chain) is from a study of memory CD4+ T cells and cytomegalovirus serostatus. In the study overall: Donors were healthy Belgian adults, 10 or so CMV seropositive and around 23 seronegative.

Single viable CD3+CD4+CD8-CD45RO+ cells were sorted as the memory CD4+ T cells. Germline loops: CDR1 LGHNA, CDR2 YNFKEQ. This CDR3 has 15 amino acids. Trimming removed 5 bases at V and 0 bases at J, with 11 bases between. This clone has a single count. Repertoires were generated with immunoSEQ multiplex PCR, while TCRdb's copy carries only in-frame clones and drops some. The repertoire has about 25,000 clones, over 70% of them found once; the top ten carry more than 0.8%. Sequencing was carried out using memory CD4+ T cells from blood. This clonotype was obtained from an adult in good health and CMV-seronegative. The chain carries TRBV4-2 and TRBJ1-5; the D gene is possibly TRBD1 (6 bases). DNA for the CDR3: TGTGCCAGCAGCTACGACAGGACTAGCAATCAGCCCCAGCATTTT. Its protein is CASSYDRTSNQPQHF.